This T cell receptor beta chain was sequenced during a study of identifying expanded T cells in peripheral blood. General study results and limits: Across healthy donors, higher total template counts meant significantly greater roughly two-week count variance. Differentially abundant clones: roughly 1.2 between replicates, around 16 at roughly 2 weeks, around 20 at four.

Healthy donors had no documented immune events, such as infections, while sampled. Sequencing was performed with immunoSEQ multiplex PCR; in TCRdb, only in-frame clones are kept and a portion is missing. The sample lists 100,000 or so clones, about 90% occurring once. As for this clone: The target antigen is unknown.

Specimen: blood. The sequence was obtained from a person aged 18-69 years in good health.

The CDR3 loop reads CASSWDSNTGELFF. DNA of the CDR3: TGTGCCAGCAGCTGGGACTCGAACACCGGGGAGCTGTTTTTT. The chain has TRBV6-6 and TRBJ2-2, with D perhaps TRBD2 (6 bases). The germline CDR1 and CDR2 sequences are MNHNY and SVGAGI (reference sequence). The CDR3 sequence is 14 residues long. Trimming cost V 6 bases and J 0 bases, with 8 bases left between them.